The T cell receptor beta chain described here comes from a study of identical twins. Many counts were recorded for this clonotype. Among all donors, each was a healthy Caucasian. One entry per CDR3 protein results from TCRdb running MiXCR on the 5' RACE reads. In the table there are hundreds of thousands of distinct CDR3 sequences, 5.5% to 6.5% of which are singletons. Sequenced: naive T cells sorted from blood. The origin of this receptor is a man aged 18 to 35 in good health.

The CDR3 DNA follows: TGCGCCAGCAGCTGGGGGCAGGCTAACTATGGCTACACCTTC. Residues: CASSWGQANYGYTF. The gene calls are TRBV5-1 and TRBJ1-2; D is possibly TRBD1 (6 bases). The CDR3 length is 14 residues. Germline assignment: CDR1 SGHRS and CDR2 YFSETQ. The V end lost 3 bases, the J end lost 0 bases, and 9 bases lay between the germline ends.